This TCR beta chain emerged from a study of T cell responses to AZD1222 COVID-19 vaccine. General study findings and limits: Repertoire sampling was restricted to post-peak T cell response timepoints. Clonal diversity was possibly underestimated, and the donors were mostly white British, with more females.

This clone was counted once. Its antigen remains unidentified. The method was immunoSEQ multiplex PCR; TCRdb's version includes in-frame clones alone and lacks a portion of them. Of approximately 140,000 clones listed, 80% to 95% are singletons. This CDR3 region has 14 residues. V was clipped by 7 bases and J by 3 bases, with 18 bases between them. Germline loops: CDR1 SQVTM, CDR2 ANQGSEA. The gene calls are TRBV29-1 and TRBJ1-2; TRBD1 is a possible D gene (6 bases). The source material was peripheral blood, sampled on day 0 of MenACWY control vaccination. This TCR was sampled from an adult in good health. The chain's CDR3 is CSGGGTGRDYGYTF. CDR3 coding DNA: TGCAGCGGGGGTGGTACAGGGAGGGACTATGGCTACACCTTC.